Sequencing of this T cell receptor beta chain was carried out in a study of shared clonotypes between healthy human individuals (dated by TCRdb to about 2020). For the wider study: The cohort included a few men and two women between 18 and 49 years of age. Blood TCR repertoires of about five healthy adults were deeply sequenced to estimate repertoire size and the extent of clonotype sharing between individuals. Per donor, three plates each were used for CD4 naive and CD4 memory, two for CD8 naive, and one for CD8 memory. To increase sequencing depth and limit assay-specific biases, TCR repertoire library preparation and sequencing were carried out by different laboratories using diverse techniques. Between about 0.85 and 8.9 billion PBMCs per donor were obtained by leukapheresis.

TCR CDR3 regions were amplified from genomic DNA by multiplex PCR using the deep immunoSEQ assay. Extracted genomic DNA from each cell subset was spread evenly across all wells of several immunoSEQ 96-well plates, with each plate serving as a replicate. Each replicate PCR for sorted subsets received approximately 220 ng genomic DNA, equal to about 30,000 T cell genomes. Purified libraries were measured with a Qubit 3.0 fluorometer, size-checked on a Bioanalyzer 2100, and measured again with the KAPA Library Quantification kit. A separate single-read 150-cycle Illumina NextSeq 550 flow cell was used to sequence each immunoSEQ 96-well plate. Turning to the authors' computational methods: Because the immunoSEQ output included only junctional sequences and no quality scores, the filtering could not be the same as the filtering used for full-length reads. Sequences were annotated with PyIR, a Python wrapper for IgBLAST v1.9, and V/J genes and CDR3 were assigned using IMGT germline references. Reads with weak V/J assignments (E-value above 1e-6), missing CDR3, stop codons, out-of-frame junctions, or ambiguous translated residues were removed. V3J clonotypes were defined as sequences sharing an identical inferred V gene, J gene, and CDR3 amino acid sequence. Percentage overlap between repertoires was computed as shared unique clonotypes divided by the size of the smaller repertoire. Richness of each repertoire was evaluated using RTK rarefaction, the Chao1 estimator, and Recon v2.1 estimates of unobserved clonotypes. Generation probabilities for all TCRbeta clonotypes obtained by the gDNA method from several donors were computed using OLGA. TCRdb holds this immuneACCESS table with in-frame rearrangements only. Some clones are missing; in checked studies, unresolved V genes explain under half, and the rest has no known cause. The V and J calls and clone size are taken from that table; D and trimming were inferred from the DNA. The sample profile shows 2.3 million or so clones; over 90% of them were found once. The ten largest account for roughly 0.36% of the sample.

As concerns this clone: Its antigen target is currently unknown. One base away there is no much larger clone; base qualities are not given.

Findings and caveats that apply to the study as a whole: The genetic and exposure-history diversity represented was limited by the small number of donors. Sharing across several donors was observed for 5% to 6.5% of naive CD4, about 3.2% of naive CD8, 2% to 2.5% of memory CD4, and about 0.4% of memory CD8 clonotypes. Compared with non-shared clonotypes, the clonotypes found in all four sorted-subset donors had higher generation probabilities. Naive subsets generally had larger estimated clonotype richness than memory subsets did. Only blood was sampled, and tissue TCR repertoires likely differ from those in blood. Rarefaction of sorted-subset datasets indicated incomplete sequencing despite the large sequencing depth. Based on pairwise subsampling, the degree of clonotype sharing among donors was expected to be affected by sequencing depth.

Healthy HIV-negative adults with no recently reported acute infections or vaccinations were included as donors. All donors were Caucasian adults living in Nashville, Tennessee, USA. Magnetic negative selection was used to enrich CD4+ T cells, after which naive cells were positively selected on CD45RA and the negative fraction became the memory subset. Blood was obtained by leukapheresis, after which PBMCs were separated by Ficoll-Histopaque density gradient centrifugation and cryopreserved in liquid nitrogen vapor phase. Analytical flow cytometry was used to check the purity and quantity of each magnetically sorted T cell population. Genomic DNA was isolated from each sorted fraction and quantified by UV absorbance on a Nanodrop 2000c. The CDR3 runs 14 amino acids, cysteine and phenylalanine included. This entry keeps only the CDR3 DNA: 42 bases, framed from base 1. The trim is 3 bases for V and 4 bases for J, with a gap of 12 bases between the germline ends. Taken from the germline V gene (reference sequence), the CDR1 and CDR2 loops are LNHDA and SQIVND.

The chain is made from TRBV19 and TRBJ1-2; the D segment could be TRBD1, given 6 matching bases. Sequenced sample: naive CD4+ T cells from PBMCs. The sample's cell subset or site label is to be understood as: CD45RA+ positively selected. The clonotype was recovered from a young man in good health. Some clones in this sample may be carry-over from other donors' samples. This receptor has the CDR3 CASSISTGSYGYTF. The DNA sequence is TGTGCCAGTAGTATTAGTACAGGGAGCTATGGCTACACCTTC.